The TCR beta chain under discussion was sequenced for a study of T cells in women clearing cervical HPV infection. Findings of the study overall: CIN3+ cases had significantly higher TCR richness than controls; evenness did not differ.

With regard to this clone: What it recognizes is unknown. Read data end 3 residues before the CDR3 end; the end is taken from the germline J gene.

V lost 5 bases, J lost 3 bases, and 11 bases lay in between. CDR1 is SGHAT, CDR2 FQDESV, per germline (reference sequence). There are 14 residues in the CDR3. MY09/MY11 PCR detected cervical HPV DNA; dot-blot assigned genotypes. Sequenced by immunoSEQ multiplex PCR; TCRdb stores in-frame clones only, minus some. This repertoire comprises under 30,000 clones; its ten largest clones make up 5% to 7%. The V call is TRBV11-1, the J call TRBJ2-4; possibly TRBD1 or TRBD2 for D (5 bases each). This TCR derives from a woman aged 18-70 years with a cervical HPV16 infection that either progressed to CIN3+ or cleared (not recorded which). Sequenced material: blood buffy coat. CDR3 DNA, as far as it was read: TGTGCCAGCAGCCAGGGAGAGGGCAAAAACATT. This gives the protein CASSQGEGKNI. The full CDR3 reads CASSQGEGKNIQYF.